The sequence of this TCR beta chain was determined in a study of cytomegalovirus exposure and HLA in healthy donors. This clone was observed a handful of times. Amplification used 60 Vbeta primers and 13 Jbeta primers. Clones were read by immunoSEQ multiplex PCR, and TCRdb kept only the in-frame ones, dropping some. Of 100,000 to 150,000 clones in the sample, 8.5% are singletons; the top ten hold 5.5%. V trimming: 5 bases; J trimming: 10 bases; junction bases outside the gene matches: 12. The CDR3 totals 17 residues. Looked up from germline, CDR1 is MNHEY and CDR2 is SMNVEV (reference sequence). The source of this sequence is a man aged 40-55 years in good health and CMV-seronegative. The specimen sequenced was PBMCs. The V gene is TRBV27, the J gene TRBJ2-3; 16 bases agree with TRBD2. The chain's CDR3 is CASSPLGTSGGADPQYF. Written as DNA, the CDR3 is TGTGCCAGCAGTCCCCTCGGGACTAGCGGGGGGGCCGATCCGCAGTATTTT.